Listed below are T cell receptor beta chains from one sample, sequenced in a study of beta chain features in type 1 diabetes. Produced via immunoSEQ multiplex PCR; TCRdb's table is partial and in-frame only. The sample has 200,000 to 300,000 clones; roughly 10% are singletons. The material sequenced was naive CD4+ T cells from blood. These TCRs come from a young man with type 1 diabetes. The CDR3 runs from the conserved cysteine through the conserved F or W. Each record gives: CDR3 length, clone size, V gene, D gene, J gene, CDR3 DNA, CDR3 protein. A D gene is named only where the DNA matches it firmly. Rows give clone size only sometimes, using once, few, many, or a class for an expanded clone.

>12|few|TRBV4-1|.|TRBJ2-5
TGCGCCAGCAGCCGGACTGAAGAGACCCAGTACTTC
CASSRTEETQYF
>16|few|TRBV11-2|TRBD1|TRBJ2-5
TGTGCCAGCAGCTTAGGGTACAGGGGGCCGGGAGAGACCCAGTACTTC
CASSLGYRGPGETQYF
>15|.|TRBV18|.|TRBJ1-3
TGTGCCAGCTCACCACCGAGTGATAGTGGAAACACCATATATTTT
CASSPPSDSGNTIYF
>13|few|TRBV6-1|TRBD1|TRBJ2-1
TGTGCCAGCGGGGGCTGGGACAGACATGAGCAGTTCTTC
CASGGWDRHEQFF
>12|.|TRBV14|.|TRBJ2-2
TGTGCCAGCAGTAAGAACACCGGGGAGCTGTTTTTT
CASSKNTGELFF
>15|.|TRBV19|.|TRBJ1-6
TGTGCCAGTAGTCTTCGGACAGCGAGGAATTCACCCCTCCACTTT
CASSLRTARNSPLHF
>17|few|TRBV5-4|TRBD2|TRBJ2-5
TGTGCCAGCAGCTTGGGGACTAGCGGGGGGGCCCAAGAGACCCAGTACTTC
CASSLGTSGGAQETQYF
>15|few|TRBV27|.|TRBJ1-2
TGTGCCAGCAGCCGCCTTTTTAAGGGAGGATATGGCTACACCTTC
CASSRLFKGGYGYTF
>15|.|TRBV5-1|.|TRBJ1-5
TGCGCCAGCAGCTTAACAGGAGTTAGCAATCAGCCCCAGCATTTT
CASSLTGVSNQPQHF
>14|.|TRBV29-1|TRBD2|TRBJ2-1
TGCAGCGTTGGGACTAGCGGGGGGTACAATGAGCAGTTCTTC
CSVGTSGGYNEQFF
>10|.|TRBV5-7|.|TRBJ2-5
TGTGCCAGCAAACCGGGGGCCCAGTACTTC
CASKPGAQYF
>14|.|TRBV11-2|TRBD1|TRBJ2-1
TGTGCCAGCAGCTTCGACAGGGGCCGGCTTGAGCAGTTCTTC
CASSFDRGRLEQFF
>15|few|TRBV5-4|.|TRBJ1-6
TGTGCCAGCAGCCCCGGTTCGGGATCTAATTCACCCCTCCACTTT
CASSPGSGSNSPLHF
>16|.|TRBV7-9|TRBD2|TRBJ2-3
TGTGCCAGCAGCTTATCACGGGGGGGCCGCTCAGATACGCAGTATTTT
CASSLSRGGRSDTQYF
>11|.|TRBV20-1|.|TRBJ2-3
TGCAGTGCTAGAGAACAGGGCCAACCCCTATTT
CSAREQGQPLF
>13|few|TRBV23-1|.|TRBJ2-7
TGCGCCAGCAGTCAGGGGAGGTACTACGAGCAGTACTTC
CASSQGRYYEQYF
>12|.|TRBV7-6|.|TRBJ2-1
TGTGCCAGCAGCTTAGCGAGAGGCCCGCAGTTCTTC
CASSLARGPQFF